This record concerns one T cell receptor beta chain sequence. These data come from a study of T cells in Graves' hyperthyroidism and ophthalmopathy. Per germline, CDR1 SGHRS and CDR2 YFSETQ. This CDR3 is built from 14 residues. V was clipped by 3 bases and J by 5 bases; unmatched bases: 5. From RNA transcripts, TCR beta CDR3 regions were amplified. First-round RT-PCR of the TCR CDR3 relied on the HTBI primer set. TCRdb used MiXCR to reprocess the multiplex PCR reads, holding one entry per CDR3 protein. This table holds 450,000 to 650,000 distinct CDR3 sequences, approximately 15% found once. It was 8.5 to 10 ml of fresh peripheral blood that supplied the PBMCs.

The origin of this receptor is a woman under 30 with Graves' ophthalmopathy. The chain links TRBV5-1 to TRBJ2-7, with 10 bases identical to TRBD1. The specimen was blood. DNA for the CDR3: TGCGCCAGCAGCTGGGCCGGGACAGGGGACGAGCAGTACTTC. Protein product: CASSWAGTGDEQYF.